The 2 T cell receptor beta chains given below trace back to one sample, sequenced in a study of blood T cells in healthy people across ages. Then a second PCR, running about 7 to 11 cycles, was carried out with a sample-barcoded 5' primer and a J-beta primer mix. TCRdb re-analysed the 5' RACE reads in MiXCR, keeping a single row per CDR3 protein. The sample contains some 1,800,000 distinct CDR3 sequences, about two fifths of which appear only once. The specimen was blood. These receptor sequences come from a human donor in good health.

This clonotype showed up just a few times. The V gene is TRBV5-1, the J gene TRBJ1-4; D gene unclear. Trimming shortened V by 4 bases and J by 0 bases, and 10 bases separated the two germline ends. Per germline, CDR1 SGHRS and CDR2 YFSETQ. The CDR3 is 15 amino acids. Here the CDR3 reads CASSHDLTTNEKLFF. CDR3 sequence (DNA): TGCGCCAGCAGCCATGACTTGACAACTAATGAAAAACTGTTTTTT.

The chain employs TRBV5-1 and TRBJ1-5; maybe TRBD1 (5 bases). CDR1 and CDR2 from the germline V gene are SGHRS and YFSETQ. The CDR3 length is 14 residues. V was shortened by 0 bases and J by 5 bases, with 9 bases between the two germline ends. The CDR3 coding sequence is TGCGCCAGCAGCTTGGCAGGGAGGGATCAGCCCCAGCATTTT. This sequence encodes CASSLAGRDQPQHF.